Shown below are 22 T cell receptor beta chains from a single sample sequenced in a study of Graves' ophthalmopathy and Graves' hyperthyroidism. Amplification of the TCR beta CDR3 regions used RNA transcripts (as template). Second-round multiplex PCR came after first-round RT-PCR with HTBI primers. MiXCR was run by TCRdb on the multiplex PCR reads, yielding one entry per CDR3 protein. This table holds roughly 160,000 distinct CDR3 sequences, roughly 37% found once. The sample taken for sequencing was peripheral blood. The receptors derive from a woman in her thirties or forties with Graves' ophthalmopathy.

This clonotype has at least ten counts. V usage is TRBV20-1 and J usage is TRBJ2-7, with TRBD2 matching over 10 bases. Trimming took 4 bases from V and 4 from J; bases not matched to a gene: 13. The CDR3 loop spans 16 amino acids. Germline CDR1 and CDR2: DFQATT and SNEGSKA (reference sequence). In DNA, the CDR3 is TGCAGTGCTAAGAGAGAATTACCGGGACTAGCGTACGAGCAGTACTTC. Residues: CSAKRELPGLAYEQYF.

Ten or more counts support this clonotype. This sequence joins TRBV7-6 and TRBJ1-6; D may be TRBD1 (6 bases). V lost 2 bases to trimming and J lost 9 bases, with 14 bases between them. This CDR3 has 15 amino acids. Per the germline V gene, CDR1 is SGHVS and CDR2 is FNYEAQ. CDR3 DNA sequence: TGTGCCAGCAGCTTAACTCCGGGGGCGGGTTCACCCCTCCACTTT. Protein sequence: CASSLTPGAGSPLHF.

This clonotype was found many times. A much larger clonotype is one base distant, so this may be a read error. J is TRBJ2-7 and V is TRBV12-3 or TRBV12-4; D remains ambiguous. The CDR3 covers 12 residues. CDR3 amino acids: CVSTTFGYEQYF. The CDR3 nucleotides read TGTGTCAGCACCACTTTTGGGTACGAGCAGTACTTC.

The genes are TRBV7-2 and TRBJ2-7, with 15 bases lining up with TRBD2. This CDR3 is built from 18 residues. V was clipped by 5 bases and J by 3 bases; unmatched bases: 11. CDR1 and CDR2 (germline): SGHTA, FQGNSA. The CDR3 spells CASSPPGLAGGKIYEQYF. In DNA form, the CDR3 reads TGTGCCAGCAGCCCGCCGGGACTAGCGGGAGGAAAAATCTACGAGCAGTACTTC. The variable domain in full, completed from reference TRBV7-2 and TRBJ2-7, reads GAGVSQSPSNKVTEKGKDVELRCDPISGHTALYWYRQSLGQGLEFLIYFQGNSAPDKSGLPSDRFSAERTGGSVSTLTIQRTQQEDSAVYLCASSPPGLAGGKIYEQYFGPGTRLTVT.

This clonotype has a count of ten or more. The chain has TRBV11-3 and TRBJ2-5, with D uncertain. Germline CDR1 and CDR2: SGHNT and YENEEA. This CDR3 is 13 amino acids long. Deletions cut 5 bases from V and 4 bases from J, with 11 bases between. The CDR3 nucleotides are TGTGCCAGCAGCCCGTCTGGGATAGAGACCCAGTACTTC. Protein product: CASSPSGIETQYF.

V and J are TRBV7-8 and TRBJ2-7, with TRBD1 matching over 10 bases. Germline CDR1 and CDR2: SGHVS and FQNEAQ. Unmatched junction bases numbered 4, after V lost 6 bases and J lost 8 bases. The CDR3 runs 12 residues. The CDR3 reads CASRRTGGQQYF. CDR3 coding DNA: TGTGCCAGCAGGCGGACAGGGGGACAGCAGTACTTC.

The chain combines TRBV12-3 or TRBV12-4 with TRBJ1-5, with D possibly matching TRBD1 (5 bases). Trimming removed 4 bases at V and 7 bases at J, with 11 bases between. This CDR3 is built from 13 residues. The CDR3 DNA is TGTGCCAGCAGTTGGCAGCGGGGGCAGCCCCAGCATTTT. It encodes CASSWQRGQPQHF.

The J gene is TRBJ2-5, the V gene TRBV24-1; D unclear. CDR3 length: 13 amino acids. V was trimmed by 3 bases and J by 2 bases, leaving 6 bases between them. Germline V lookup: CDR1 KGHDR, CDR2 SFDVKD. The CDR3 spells CATSDVEQETQYF. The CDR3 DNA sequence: TGTGCCACCAGTGATGTTGAACAAGAGACCCAGTACTTC.

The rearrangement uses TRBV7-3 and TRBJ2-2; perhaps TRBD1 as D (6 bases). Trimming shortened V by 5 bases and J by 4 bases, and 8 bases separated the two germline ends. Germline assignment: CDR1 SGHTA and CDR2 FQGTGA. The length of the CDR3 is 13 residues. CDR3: CASSQGSTGELFF. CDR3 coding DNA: TGTGCCAGCAGCCAGGGGTCCACCGGGGAGCTGTTTTTT.

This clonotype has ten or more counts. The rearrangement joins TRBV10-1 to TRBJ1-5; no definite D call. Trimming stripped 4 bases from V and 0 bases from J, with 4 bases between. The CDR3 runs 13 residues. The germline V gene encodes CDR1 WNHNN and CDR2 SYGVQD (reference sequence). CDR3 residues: CASSVNSNQPQHF. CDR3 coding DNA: TGCGCCAGCAGTGTAAATAGCAATCAGCCCCAGCATTTT.

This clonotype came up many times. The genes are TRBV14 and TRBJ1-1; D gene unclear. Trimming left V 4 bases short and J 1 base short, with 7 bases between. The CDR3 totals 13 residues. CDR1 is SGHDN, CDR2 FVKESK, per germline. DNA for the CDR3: TGTGCCAGCAGCCCACAAAGGAACACTGAAGCTTTCTTT. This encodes CASSPQRNTEAFF.

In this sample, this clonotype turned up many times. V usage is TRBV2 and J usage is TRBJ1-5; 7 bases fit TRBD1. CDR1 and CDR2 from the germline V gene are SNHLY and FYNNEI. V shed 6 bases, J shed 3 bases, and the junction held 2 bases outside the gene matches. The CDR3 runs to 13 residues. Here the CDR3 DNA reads TGTGCCAGCAGGGGACAGTCCAATCAGCCCCAGCATTTT. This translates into CASRGQSNQPQHF.

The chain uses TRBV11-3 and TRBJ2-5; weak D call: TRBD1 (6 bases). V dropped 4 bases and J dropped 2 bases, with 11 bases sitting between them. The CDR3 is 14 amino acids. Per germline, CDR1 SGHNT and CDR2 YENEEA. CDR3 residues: CASSYNRDQETQYF. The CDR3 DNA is TGTGCCAGCAGCTACAACAGGGATCAAGAGACCCAGTACTTC.

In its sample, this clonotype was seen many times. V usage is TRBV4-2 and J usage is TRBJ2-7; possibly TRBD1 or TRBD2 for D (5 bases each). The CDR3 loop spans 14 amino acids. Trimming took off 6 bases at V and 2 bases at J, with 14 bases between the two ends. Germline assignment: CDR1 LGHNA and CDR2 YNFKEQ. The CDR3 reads CASSENRRTYEQYF. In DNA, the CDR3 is TGTGCCAGCAGTGAAAACAGGAGGACCTACGAGCAGTACTTC.

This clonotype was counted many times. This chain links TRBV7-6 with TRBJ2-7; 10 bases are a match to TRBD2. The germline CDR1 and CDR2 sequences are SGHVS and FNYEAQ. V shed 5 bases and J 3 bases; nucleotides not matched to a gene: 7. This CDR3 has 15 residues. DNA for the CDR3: TGTGCCAGCAGCCAGGGACTAGCGATGGGCTACGAGCAGTACTTC. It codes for CASSQGLAMGYEQYF.

The CDR3 bases are TGCAGTGCTATGCGCAGCGGGATCTCCTACGAGCAGTACTTC. Its protein is CSAMRSGISYEQYF. This chain uses TRBV20-1 with TRBJ2-7; TRBD2 matches at 7 bases. The CDR3 contains 14 residues. CDR1 DFQATT and CDR2 SNEGSKA come from the germline V gene (reference sequence). The trim removed 4 bases at V and 0 bases at J, leaving 6 bases unmatched.

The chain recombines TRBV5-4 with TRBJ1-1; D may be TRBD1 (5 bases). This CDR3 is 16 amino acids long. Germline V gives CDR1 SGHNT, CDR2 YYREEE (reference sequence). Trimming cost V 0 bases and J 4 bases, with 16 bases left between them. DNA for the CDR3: TGTGCCAGCAGCTTGGAGAGAAGGGGTGTAGGCACTGAAGCTTTCTTT. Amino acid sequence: CASSLERRGVGTEAFF.

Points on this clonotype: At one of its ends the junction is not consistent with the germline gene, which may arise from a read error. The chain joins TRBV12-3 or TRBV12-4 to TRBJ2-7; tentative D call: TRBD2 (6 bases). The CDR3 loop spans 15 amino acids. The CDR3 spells CASSLAEGTSYEQYF. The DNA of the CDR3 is TGTGCCAGCAGCTTAGCGGAGGGAACCTCCTACGAGCAGTACTTC.

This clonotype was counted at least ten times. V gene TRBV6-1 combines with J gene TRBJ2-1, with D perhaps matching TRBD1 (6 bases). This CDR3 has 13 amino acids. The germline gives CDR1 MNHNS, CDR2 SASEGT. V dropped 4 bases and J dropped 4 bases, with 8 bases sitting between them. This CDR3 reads CASSVTGYNEQFF. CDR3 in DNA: TGTGCCAGCAGTGTGACAGGTTACAATGAGCAGTTCTTC.

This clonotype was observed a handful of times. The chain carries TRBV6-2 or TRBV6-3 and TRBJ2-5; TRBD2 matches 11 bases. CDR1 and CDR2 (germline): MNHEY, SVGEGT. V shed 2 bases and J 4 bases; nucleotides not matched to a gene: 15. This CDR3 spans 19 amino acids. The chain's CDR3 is CASSYGPGTSGYFGETQYF. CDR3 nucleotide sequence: TGTGCCAGCAGTTACGGGCCCGGGACTAGCGGCTACTTTGGAGAGACCCAGTACTTC.

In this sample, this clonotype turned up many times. The CDR3 reads CAISPTSGGKETQYF. The CDR3 bases are TGTGCCATCAGCCCGACTAGCGGGGGGAAAGAGACCCAGTACTTC. The chain is built from TRBV10-3 and TRBJ2-5; TRBD2 aligns across 13 bases. The trim removed 6 bases at V and 3 bases at J, leaving 4 bases unmatched. This CDR3 has 15 amino acids. Germline V CDR1 and CDR2: ENHRY, SYGVKD.

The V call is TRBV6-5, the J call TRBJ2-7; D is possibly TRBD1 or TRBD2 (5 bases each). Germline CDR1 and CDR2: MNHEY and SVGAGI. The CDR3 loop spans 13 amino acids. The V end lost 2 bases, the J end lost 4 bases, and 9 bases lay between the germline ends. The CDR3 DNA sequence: TGTGCCAGCAGTTACGGGGGTCAGTACGAGCAGTACTTC. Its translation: CASSYGGQYEQYF.